Given below is one T cell receptor (beta chain) in context. Antigen specificity is unknown. The data derive from a study of beta chain features in type 1 diabetes. Study-level findings and limits: It was among patients, rather than healthy donors, that naive, central memory and Treg TCRB repertoires appeared more similar. The study found moderately but significantly shorter TCRB CDR3s in all four CD4+ subsets of Type 1 diabetes patients.

Expressed TCRB transcripts were sequenced after all isolated RNA was converted to cDNA. Produced via immunoSEQ multiplex PCR; TCRdb's table is partial and in-frame only. Of a few hundred thousand clones detected, 13% appear once; the ten largest clones hold roughly 0.015%. The sequenced sample consisted of naive CD4+ T cells from blood. This TCR was recovered from a woman in her late teens or twenties with type 1 diabetes.

CDR3 sequence reads: CASTPTHGSWNEKLFF. The CDR3 bases are TGTGCCAGCACCCCAACCCACGGGTCGTGGAATGAAAAACTGTTTTTT. The chain carries TRBV21-1 and TRBJ1-4. TRBV21-1 represents a pseudogene. The CDR3 is 16 amino acids.